This T cell receptor beta chain emerged from a study of PD-L1 blockade in urothelial cancer. Study summary: Researchers found blood samples held a median of approximately 150,000 T cells.

Time point specified: peripheral blood 6 weeks after treatment start. Samples spanned pretreatment and treatment, with 1 to 8 time points per patient. This CDR3 contains 17 residues. The V gene's germline CDR1 is SGDLS and CDR2 YYNGEE. J lost 8 bases, V lost 5 bases, and 17 bases had no gene match. Synthetic TCR analog templates were added to each PCR reaction. Generated by immunoSEQ multiplex PCR, the TCRdb table keeps only in-frame clones and is missing some. The sample holds 15,000 to 20,000 clones, approximately 82% seen once. The input for sequencing was PBMCs, taken around atezolizumab (anti-PD-L1) treatment. The V call is TRBV9, the J call TRBJ1-4; 8 bases map to TRBD1. The sequence was obtained from a middle-aged man with urothelial cancer. The CDR3 DNA is TGTGCCAGCAGACTTTCAGTACCAGGGGGCTTAATGGAAAAACTGTTTTTT. Its protein product is CASRLSVPGGLMEKLFF.